One and the same sample provided the 21 T cell receptor beta chains below, sequenced in a study of cytomegalovirus exposure and HLA in healthy donors. This PCR relied on a set of 60 Vbeta primers and 13 Jbeta primers. Generated by immunoSEQ multiplex PCR, the TCRdb table keeps only in-frame clones and is missing some. Of tens of thousands of clones in the sample, under 85% were seen once. Sequencing was performed on PBMCs. The receptor source for this set is a male donor in good health and CMV-seropositive.

This clone appeared a few times. The chain links TRBV27 to TRBJ1-1; 9 bases align to TRBD1. Germline CDR1 and CDR2: MNHEY and SMNVEV (reference sequence). The CDR3 loop spans 14 amino acids. V shed 6 bases, J shed 1 base, and the junction held 3 bases outside the gene matches. CDR3 nucleotides: TGTGCCAGCAGGGGACAGGGATCGAACACTGAAGCTTTCTTT. It encodes CASRGQGSNTEAFF.

The chain has TRBV7-2 and TRBJ1-1, with 7 positions matching TRBD1. V lost 5 bases and J lost 2; bases outside the gene matches: 8. This CDR3 contains 15 residues. Germline CDR1 reads SGHTA; CDR2 reads FQGNSA. The CDR3 is CASSHSGTDNTEAFF. CDR3 sequence (DNA): TGTGCCAGCAGCCACTCCGGGACAGATAACACTGAAGCTTTCTTT.

J is TRBJ2-7 and V is TRBV7-9; a possible D gene is TRBD2 (5 bases). Looked up from germline, CDR1 is SEHNR and CDR2 is FQNEAQ (reference sequence). The CDR3 extends over 14 amino acids. V gave up 5 bases and J gave up 3 bases, with 14 bases separating them. The CDR3 coding sequence is TGTGCCAGCAGCCCCGGGAAACCTTTCTACGAGCAGTACTTC. This encodes CASSPGKPFYEQYF.

This clone was counted a few times. The chain uses TRBV4-2 and TRBJ1-5; D gene unclear. CDR1 and CDR2 from the germline V gene are LGHNA and YNFKEQ. The CDR3 length is 15 residues. Trimming took off 0 bases at V and 10 bases at J, with 16 bases between the two ends. The chain's CDR3 is CASSQEEDPMEPQHF. DNA for the CDR3: TGTGCCAGCAGCCAAGAGGAGGACCCCATGGAACCCCAGCATTTT.

This clone turned up a few times. This sequence joins TRBV4-1 and TRBJ1-1; D is unresolved. Germline CDR1 MGHRA, CDR2 YSYEKL. The CDR3 totals 16 residues. Trimming cost V 4 bases and J 0 bases, with 15 bases left between them. CDR3 loop: CASSPGRVSMNTEAFF. Here the CDR3 DNA reads TGCGCCAGCAGCCCCGGGAGGGTGTCGATGAACACTGAAGCTTTCTTT.

A remark on this clone: A junction boundary mismatches the germline segment, possibly from a read error. This chain uses TRBV7-9 with TRBJ1-2, with D possibly matching TRBD1 (6 bases). The CDR3 is 12 residues long. Germline values: CDR1 SEHNR, CDR2 FQNEAQ (reference sequence). Here the CDR3 reads CSSSANRDGYTF. CDR3 sequence (DNA): TGTTCCAGCAGCGCGAACAGGGATGGCTACACCTTC. Full variable domain (remainder filled in from reference TRBV7-9 and TRBJ1-2): DTGVSQNPRHKITKRGQNVTFRCDPISEHNRLYWYRQTLGQGPEFLTYFQNEAQLEKSRLLSDRFSAERPKGSFSTLEIQRTEQGDSAMYLCSSSANRDGYTFGSGTRLTVV.

This clone appeared once. The rearrangement uses TRBV5-1 and TRBJ1-1; D perhaps matches TRBD1 (6 bases). Trimming took off 4 bases at V and 4 bases at J, with 11 bases between the two ends. This CDR3 region has 13 residues. Looked up from germline, CDR1 is SGHRS and CDR2 is YFSETQ. The CDR3 region is CASSPQGSTEAFF. CDR3 bases: TGCGCCAGCAGCCCACAGGGAAGCACTGAAGCTTTCTTT.

V is TRBV4-3 and J is TRBJ1-2; 8 positions match TRBD1. The CDR3 length is 14 residues. Trimming took 0 bases from V and 7 from J; bases not matched to a gene: 4. Per the germline V gene, CDR1 is LGHNA and CDR2 is YSLEER. CDR3 coding DNA: TGCGCCAGCAGCCAAGATCGGACAGGGTGTGGCTACACCTTC. Translated: CASSQDRTGCGYTF.

The CDR3 DNA follows: TGTGCCAGCAGTTACCACTCCGGGACAGGACGCTACGAGCAGTACTTC. It codes for CASSYHSGTGRYEQYF. This chain uses TRBV7-9 with TRBJ2-7, with 8 bases aligning to TRBD1. The V gene's germline CDR1 is SEHNR and CDR2 FQNEAQ (reference sequence). The V segment lost 6 bases and the J segment 3 bases; nucleotides outside the gene matches: 13. The CDR3 consists of 16 residues.

The chain employs TRBV5-6 and TRBJ1-2; D is perhaps TRBD1 (5 bases). Germline loops: CDR1 SGHDT, CDR2 YYEEEE. The CDR3 runs 16 residues. Trimming removed 0 bases at V and 8 bases at J, with 20 bases between. The CDR3 sequence: CASSLGRARVEGGYTF. The CDR3 region has the DNA TGTGCCAGCAGCTTGGGGAGGGCCAGGGTCGAAGGAGGCTACACCTTC.

The J gene is TRBJ2-1, the V gene TRBV6-1; 7 bases align to TRBD1. The germline V gene encodes CDR1 MNHNS and CDR2 SASEGT. This CDR3 comprises 14 residues. Trimming at V came to 4 bases and at J to 6 bases, leaving 6 bases not matched to a gene. Here the CDR3 DNA reads TGTGCCAGCAGTGGGCGACAGGGTCCCAATGAGCAGTTCTTC. It yields the protein CASSGRQGPNEQFF.

The chain carries TRBV25-1 and TRBJ2-7; TRBD2 might be the D (5 bases). V shed 8 bases and J shed 6 bases, with 8 bases lying between them. Germline V gene data show CDR1 as MGHDK and CDR2 as SYGVNS. This CDR3 comprises 10 residues. The CDR3 DNA follows: TGTGCCAGCGGAGGAGGCGAGCAGTACTTC. Its translation: CASGGGEQYF.

The gene calls are TRBV5-1 and TRBJ1-1; TRBD1 aligns across 9 bases. V lost 1 base and J lost 4; bases outside the gene matches: 8. This CDR3 has 16 amino acids. The germline V gene has CDR1 SGHRS and CDR2 YFSETQ. For the CDR3, the DNA is TGCGCCAGCAGCTTGAATACAGGGGGCGAGAGCACTGAAGCTTTCTTT. It translates to CASSLNTGGESTEAFF.

The genes are TRBV6-5 and TRBJ1-2; D might be TRBD1 (5 bases). CDR3 size: 13 residues. V was shortened by 7 bases and J by 2 bases, with 11 bases between the two germline ends. Looked up from germline, CDR1 is MNHEY and CDR2 is SVGAGI. CDR3 in amino acids: CASTTDTNYGYTF. The CDR3 DNA is TGTGCCAGCACAACGGACACCAACTATGGCTACACCTTC.

V gene TRBV27 combines with J gene TRBJ2-7; perhaps TRBD1 as D (6 bases). Trimming left V 6 bases short and J 3 bases short, with 9 bases between. In germline, CDR1 is MNHEY, CDR2 SMNVEV (reference sequence). The CDR3 is made up of 12 amino acids. CDR3 in amino acids: CASRRGHYEQYF. CDR3 DNA: TGTGCCAGCAGACGGGGACACTACGAGCAGTACTTC.

This clone was counted a few times. The rearrangement joins TRBV7-2 to TRBJ2-5, with 11 bases aligning to TRBD2. With 6 bases clipped from V and 4 bases from J, the junction kept 4 bases outside the gene matches. Germline-derived CDR1 and CDR2 are SGHTA and FQGNSA. The CDR3 has 14 residues. CDR3 in DNA: TGTGCCAGCAGTAGCGGGGGGGCCATAGAGACCCAGTACTTC. Translated, it gives CASSSGGAIETQYF.

The chain carries TRBV27 and TRBJ2-3, with 10 bases fitting TRBD1. CDR3 length: 15 residues. Germline V gene sequence: CDR1 MNHEY, CDR2 SMNVEV (reference sequence). V lost 7 bases, J lost 4 bases, and 8 bases stayed unmatched. The CDR3 bases are TGTGCCAGCAACCGGGACAGGGGATTCCCAGATACGCAGTATTTT. Residues: CASNRDRGFPDTQYF.

The genes are TRBV21-1 and TRBJ1-4; TRBD1, the D gene given by the table, was not confirmed from the DNA. TRBV21-1 is described as a pseudogene. The CDR3 sequence is 15 residues long. DNA of the CDR3: TGTGCCAGCAGCAAAAAAAGGGGGAGAGGGGAAAAACTGTTTTTT. Protein: CASSKKRGRGEKLFF.

The chain recombines TRBV15 with TRBJ1-6, with TRBD1 matching 7 bases. Germline values: CDR1 LNHNV, CDR2 YYDKDF (reference sequence). The CDR3 has 12 amino acids. The J segment lost 7 bases and the V segment lost 6 bases, leaving 0 bases of the junction unmatched. CDR3 protein: CATRTGNSPLHF. The CDR3 nucleotides are TGTGCCACCAGGACAGGGAATTCACCCCTCCACTTT. The variable domain in full, completed from reference TRBV15 and TRBJ1-6, reads DAMVIQNPRYQVTQFGKPVTLSCSQTLNHNVMYWYQQKSSQAPKLLFHYYDKDFNNEADTPDNFQSRRPNTSFCFLDIRSPGLGDTAMYLCATRTGNSPLHFGNGTRLTVT.

The chain joins TRBV6-5 to TRBJ2-3; TRBD2 is a possible D gene (5 bases). Germline V gives CDR1 MNHEY, CDR2 SVGAGI. This CDR3 region has 14 residues. V lost 5 bases to trimming and J lost 0 bases, with 9 bases between them. This CDR3 reads CASSVRRSTDTQYF. The CDR3, as DNA: TGTGCCAGCAGTGTAAGGAGGAGCACAGATACGCAGTATTTT.

The CDR3 spells CASSSGTSGFTQYF. CDR3 in DNA: TGTGCCAGCAGCTCCGGGACTAGCGGGTTTACCCAGTACTTC. The chain has TRBV5-6 and TRBJ2-5; TRBD2 aligns across 12 bases. The length of the CDR3 is 14 residues. Germline-derived CDR1 and CDR2 are SGHDT and YYEEEE. The V gene end was trimmed by 3 bases and the J gene end by 8 bases; junction bases not matched to a gene: 5.